The 30 T cell receptor beta chains below come from one sample, sequenced in a study of blood T cell repertoires in COVID-19. Sequenced by immunoSEQ multiplex PCR; TCRdb stores in-frame clones only, minus some. The data show 65,000 to 90,000 clones, with roughly 90% seen just once and less than 7.5% held by the top ten. Sequences were obtained from peripheral blood. The receptors shown here come from an elderly man with COVID-19, enrolled during active disease.

V gene TRBV27 combines with J gene TRBJ1-2; D is possibly TRBD1 (6 bases). The V gene's germline CDR1 is MNHEY and CDR2 SMNVEV (reference sequence). This CDR3 has 13 amino acids. Trimming cost V 0 bases and J 8 bases, with 10 bases left between them. The CDR3, as DNA: TGTGCCAGCAGTTTATCGGGGGCGCAAGGCTACACCTTC. It translates to CASSLSGAQGYTF.

This clone appeared once. The V and J genes are TRBV3-1 (or the pseudogene TRBV3-2) and TRBJ1-1; D unclear. The CDR3 spans 14 residues. The V gene lost 7 bases and the J gene lost 0 bases, with 12 bases spanning the gap. The germline V gene encodes CDR1 LGHDT and CDR2 YNNKEL (reference sequence). The CDR3 DNA sequence: TGTGCCAGCACTCGTCTAAGAATGAACACTGAAGCTTTCTTT. Encoded protein: CASTRLRMNTEAFF.

This rearrangement joins TRBV6-2 or TRBV6-3 to TRBJ2-7; the match to TRBD1 covers 7 bases. The CDR3 length is 16 residues. V lost 4 bases to trimming and J lost 6 bases; unmatched junction nucleotides: 15. The germline gives CDR1 MNHEY, CDR2 SVGEGT. Written as DNA, the CDR3 is TGTGCCAGCAGTTTAACTCGGACAGGTGGGCAACTCGAGCAGTACTTC. This sequence encodes CASSLTRTGGQLEQYF.

The chain carries TRBV27 and TRBJ2-2; possible D gene TRBD2, 5 bases. V lost 7 bases and J lost 5, with 14 bases in between. This CDR3 has 14 residues. CDR1 and CDR2 (germline): MNHEY, SMNVEV (reference sequence). Here the CDR3 DNA reads TGTGCCAGCACAAGGACTCAGTCGACCGGGGAGCTGTTTTTT. It translates to CASTRTQSTGELFF.

This clone was seen a handful of times. The gene calls are TRBV7-9 and TRBJ1-4, with D unclear. Per germline, CDR1 SEHNR and CDR2 FQNEAQ (reference sequence). Trimming pared 5 bases from V and 6 bases from J, leaving 13 bases between. The CDR3 contains 14 residues. The CDR3 nucleotides are TGTGCCAGCAGCAGAGATTACGGGGATGAAAAACTGTTTTTT. Translated: CASSRDYGDEKLFF.

The J gene is TRBJ1-5, the V gene TRBV4-2, with 7 bases that match TRBD1. Germline V gene sequence: CDR1 LGHNA, CDR2 YNFKEQ. V lost 2 bases, J lost 2 bases, and 3 bases stayed unmatched. The CDR3 extends over 15 amino acids. This chain's CDR3 is CASSQKGAGNQPQHF. The CDR3 DNA reads TGTGCCAGCAGCCAAAAGGGGGCTGGCAATCAGCCCCAGCATTTT.

Here the CDR3 DNA reads TGTGCCAGCCATTACAGTTTGAATCAGCCCCAGCATTTT. Protein product: CASHYSLNQPQHF. J is TRBJ1-5 and V is TRBV2; D uncertain. The CDR3 has 13 residues. The germline V and J ends were trimmed by 8 bases and 4 bases, with 12 bases remaining between them. Germline-derived CDR1 and CDR2 are SNHLY and FYNNEI.

The chain is built from TRBV4-1 and TRBJ1-2, with D possibly matching TRBD1 (5 bases). Per the germline V gene, CDR1 is MGHRA and CDR2 is YSYEKL. V lost 0 bases, J lost 7 bases, and 6 bases lay in between. This CDR3 comprises 12 residues. CDR3 DNA: TGCGCCAGCAGCCAAGAGGGGCGTGGCTACACCTTC. It specifies CASSQEGRGYTF.

The V and J genes are TRBV6-1 and TRBJ1-4; D possibly corresponds to TRBD1 (5 bases). CDR1 is MNHNS and CDR2 is SASEGT in the germline V gene. V was shortened by 1 base and J by 8 bases, with 11 bases between the two germline ends. There are 14 residues in the CDR3. CDR3 amino acids: CASSEVRAGEKLFF. DNA for the CDR3: TGTGCCAGCAGTGAAGTTCGGGCAGGGGAAAAACTGTTTTTT.

V is TRBV11-2 and J is TRBJ1-2, with 7 bases aligning to TRBD1. Trimming at V came to 5 bases and at J to 4 bases, leaving 10 bases not matched to a gene. The CDR3 sequence is 15 residues long. Germline V gene lookup returns CDR1 SGHAT and CDR2 FQNNGV. The CDR3 sequence is CASSKGRGQIYGYTF. The CDR3 DNA follows: TGTGCCAGCAGCAAAGGCCGGGGACAGATCTATGGCTACACCTTC.

This CDR3 is CASSLGAANLDTIYF. The CDR3 bases are TGTGCCAGCAGCTTAGGGGCAGCTAACTTGGACACCATATATTTT. This chain joins TRBV7-9 and TRBJ1-3; D not certain. V was cut by 1 base and J by 8 bases, with 15 bases left in between. The CDR3 is 15 residues long. CDR1 is SEHNR and CDR2 is FQNEAQ in the germline V gene (reference sequence).

This clone was detected only a few times. The V call is TRBV9, the J call TRBJ1-1; D might be TRBD1 (5 bases). The CDR3 runs to 14 residues. Trimming cost V 4 bases and J 2 bases, with 12 bases left between them. From germline, CDR1 is SGDLS and CDR2 YYNGEE. The CDR3 sequence is CASSPGGQNTEAFF. The CDR3 region has the DNA TGTGCCAGCAGCCCCGGTGGACAAAACACTGAAGCTTTCTTT.

The chain joins TRBV5-1 to TRBJ1-2; 10 nucleotides align to TRBD1. The CDR3 sequence is 14 residues long. V shed 4 bases, J shed 4 bases, and the junction held 4 bases outside the gene matches. Germline V gene data show CDR1 as SGHRS and CDR2 as YFSETQ. DNA of the CDR3: TGCGCCAGCAGCCCGGGACAGGGGAGCTATGGCTACACCTTC. This codes for CASSPGQGSYGYTF.

This chain links TRBV28 with TRBJ1-2; the D is unclear. The CDR3 runs to 13 residues. The V gene's germline CDR1 is MDHEN and CDR2 SYDVKM. V lost 2 bases, J lost 4 bases, and 8 bases lay in between. The CDR3 coding sequence is TGTGCCAGCAGTTTACGGGTTGGCTATGGCTACACCTTC. The encoded protein is CASSLRVGYGYTF.

The rearrangement links TRBV27 to TRBJ1-6; D gene unclear. Germline values: CDR1 MNHEY, CDR2 SMNVEV (reference sequence). The CDR3 covers 13 residues. Trimming removed 5 bases from V and 10 bases from J, with 12 bases in between. The chain's CDR3 is CASSPDWGSPLHF. The CDR3 nucleotides are TGTGCCAGCAGTCCGGACTGGGGATCACCCCTCCACTTT.

This clone was seen only once. The gene calls are TRBV6-1 and TRBJ1-5; D gene uncertain. V was trimmed by 2 bases and J by 0 bases, leaving 17 bases between them. CDR1 and CDR2 (germline): MNHNS, SASEGT. This CDR3 is 18 amino acids long. CDR3 sequence (DNA): TGTGCCAGCAGTGAACTGTTTCCCGCCCCCGGTAGCAATCAGCCCCAGCATTTT. It translates to CASSELFPAPGSNQPQHF.

The chain recombines TRBV19 with TRBJ2-1, with 7 bases lining up with TRBD1. The V and J ends lost 5 bases and 12 bases, in that order; junction bases with no gene match: 13. This CDR3 is built from 14 residues. Germline values: CDR1 LNHDA, CDR2 SQIVND (reference sequence). CDR3 nucleotides: TGTGCCAGTAGTCTCGGACAGGTCCGATCAGGGCAGTTCTTC. As protein: CASSLGQVRSGQFF.

This clone was counted only a few times. The DNA of the CDR3 is TGTGCCAGCAGCCCAGGACAGGGCCCGTCCCGCGACACCTTC. Translated: CASSPGQGPSRDTF. The chain links TRBV7-2 to TRBJ1-2, with TRBD1 identical over 8 bases. Germline trimming cut 5 bases from V and 12 bases from J; bases unmatched to any gene: 14. Germline CDR1 SGHTA, CDR2 FQGNSA. The CDR3 totals 14 residues.

The chain's CDR3 is CASSERNYGYTF. Written as DNA, the CDR3 is TGTGCCAGCTCAGAGAGAAACTATGGCTACACCTTC. V and J are TRBV18 and TRBJ1-2; no clear D gene. Per germline, CDR1 KGHSH and CDR2 LQKENI. The CDR3 covers 12 residues. V was pared by 5 bases and J by 2 bases, with 6 bases between. Based on the CDR3 plus reference TRBV18 and TRBJ1-2, the full variable domain is NAGVMQNPRHLVRRRGQEARLRCSPMKGHSHVYWYRQLPEEGLKFMVYLQKENIIDESGMPKERFSAEFPKEGPSILRIQQVVRGDSAAYFCASSERNYGYTFGSGTRLTVV.

The gene calls are TRBV6-5 and TRBJ2-3; 13 positions agree with TRBD2. The CDR3 is 15 residues long. Germline loops: CDR1 MNHEY, CDR2 SVGAGI. CDR3 sequence (DNA): TGTGCTGCAGCCGGGACTAGCGGGGTCACAGATACGCAGTATTTT. Protein sequence: CAAAGTSGVTDTQYF.

The V and J genes are TRBV14 and TRBJ1-1; 8 bases align to TRBD1. Per the germline V gene, CDR1 is SGHDN and CDR2 is FVKESK. CDR3 size: 18 residues. After removal of 0 bases from V and 0 bases from J, the junction contained 9 bases not matched to a gene. The CDR3 loop reads CASSQDGQGLSMNTEAFF. The CDR3 bases are TGTGCCAGCAGCCAAGACGGACAGGGCCTATCAATGAACACTGAAGCTTTCTTT.

V gene TRBV4-1 combines with J gene TRBJ1-5, with D unresolved. The germline V gene has CDR1 MGHRA and CDR2 YSYEKL. V was trimmed by 2 bases and J by 0 bases, leaving 14 bases between them. This CDR3 has 17 amino acids. The CDR3 DNA is TGCGCCAGCAGCCAAAGCCTGGCAGGTGATAGCAATCAGCCCCAGCATTTT. It translates to CASSQSLAGDSNQPQHF.

The chain joins TRBV12-3 or TRBV12-4 to TRBJ1-1; a weak D match, TRBD1 (6 bases). Trimming removed 5 bases at V and 11 bases at J, with 15 bases between. The CDR3 loop spans 12 amino acids. CDR3 protein: CASSLQGPGAFF. For the CDR3, the DNA is TGTGCCAGCAGTCTTCAGGGGCCTGGGGCTTTCTTT.

The V gene is TRBV2, the J gene TRBJ2-2; 13 nucleotides align to TRBD2. V lost 10 bases and J lost 0; bases outside the gene matches: 5. Germline loops: CDR1 SNHLY, CDR2 FYNNEI. The CDR3 sequence is 16 residues long. CDR3 loop: CATRGLAGANTGELFF. The CDR3 nucleotides are TGTGCCACCAGAGGACTAGCGGGGGCGAACACCGGGGAGCTGTTTTTT.

The chain employs TRBV3-1 (or the pseudogene TRBV3-2) and TRBJ2-7, with 9 bases identical to TRBD1. Germline V CDR1 and CDR2: LGHDT, YNNKEL (reference sequence). The CDR3 is 13 amino acids. V lost 5 bases and J lost 3; bases outside the gene matches: 2. As DNA, the CDR3 is TGTGCCAGCAGCACGACAGGGGGCTACGAGCAGTACTTC. This gives the protein CASSTTGGYEQYF.

The rearrangement uses TRBV29-1 and TRBJ1-2; D is unclear. Per germline, CDR1 SQVTM and CDR2 ANQGSEA. This CDR3 is built from 15 residues. Trimming left V 1 base short and J 4 bases short, with 16 bases between. CDR3: CSVEVPPRTAYGYTF. Here the CDR3 DNA reads TGCAGCGTTGAAGTGCCCCCCCGTACTGCCTATGGCTACACCTTC.

Only one count was recorded for this clone. The chain has TRBV15 and TRBJ2-2; TRBD2 might be the D (5 bases). V lost 2 bases to trimming and J lost 7 bases, with 11 bases between them. Looked up from germline, CDR1 is LNHNV and CDR2 is YYDKDF (reference sequence). CDR3 length: 14 amino acids. CDR3 sequence (DNA): TGTGCCACCAGCAGACCCGCGGCGGGCGGGGAGCTGTTTTTT. Amino acids: CATSRPAAGGELFF.

The J gene is TRBJ1-2, the V gene TRBV7-2; 9 nucleotides agree with TRBD1. CDR3 length equals 13 residues. The germline V gene encodes CDR1 SGHTA and CDR2 FQGNSA. The trim removed 3 bases at V and 8 bases at J, leaving 4 bases unmatched. DNA of the CDR3: TGTGCCAGCAGCTTGGGACAGGGCCGGGGCTACACCTTC. As protein: CASSLGQGRGYTF.

The V and J genes are TRBV2 and TRBJ1-2; tentatively, D is TRBD1 (6 bases). Germline V gene lookup returns CDR1 SNHLY and CDR2 FYNNEI. The V end was cut by 1 base, the J end by 8 bases, with 14 bases between. The length of the CDR3 is 14 residues. CDR3 nucleotide sequence: TGTGCCAGCAGTGAAGAAGGGGGTCTGGAAGGCTACACCTTC. The encoded protein is CASSEEGGLEGYTF.

The chain is built from TRBV19 and TRBJ2-1; 10 nucleotides match TRBD1. The trim removed 6 bases at V and 9 bases at J, leaving 8 bases unmatched. Germline assignment: CDR1 LNHDA and CDR2 SQIVND (reference sequence). The CDR3 is 14 amino acids. CDR3 sequence: CASSRDRGWGEQFF. The CDR3 DNA sequence: TGTGCCAGTAGCCGGGACAGGGGATGGGGTGAGCAGTTCTTC.